These 18 T cell receptor beta chains came from one sample sequenced in a study of CD8+ T cells in alopecia areata. Researchers sorted CD4+ cells into CD25+CD127- cells for five or six patients. Reverse transcribed after extraction, RNA yielded cDNA as the sequencing template. Produced via immunoSEQ multiplex PCR; TCRdb's table is partial and in-frame only. This sample has roughly 8,000 clones, with around 64% found just once. Sequencing input: CD4+ Tregs sorted from blood. The receptors stem from a human donor with alopecia areata.

This chain connects TRBV18 to TRBJ2-7, with 10 bases aligning to TRBD1. The junction had 3 bases not matched to a gene; V was cut back by 3 bases and J by 4 bases. The CDR3 is made up of 14 amino acids. Germline V gives CDR1 KGHSH, CDR2 LQKENI. The CDR3 bases are TGTGCCAGCTCACCCGGGACAGGGGCTTACGAGCAGTACTTC. This codes for CASSPGTGAYEQYF. Together with reference TRBV18 and TRBJ2-7, the CDR3 gives the full variable domain: NAGVMQNPRHLVRRRGQEARLRCSPMKGHSHVYWYRQLPEEGLKFMVYLQKENIIDESGMPKERFSAEFPKEGPSILRIQQVVRGDSAAYFCASSPGTGAYEQYFGPGTRLTVT.

The chain links TRBV7-6 to TRBJ1-2, with TRBD1 matching 9 bases. With V trimmed by 5 bases and J by 7 bases, 14 bases remained unmatched. The CDR3 has 16 amino acids. CDR1 and CDR2 (germline): SGHVS, FNYEAQ. The CDR3 region is CASSPRGGTGTGGYTF. Written as DNA, the CDR3 is TGTGCCAGCAGCCCCCGGGGAGGGACAGGGACGGGTGGCTACACCTTC.

Only a few counts were recorded for this clone. The chain joins TRBV5-1 to TRBJ2-7; the match to TRBD2 covers 13 bases. The CDR3 has 15 amino acids. CDR1 and CDR2 from the germline V gene are SGHRS and YFSETQ. With 4 bases clipped from V and 4 bases from J, the junction kept 5 bases outside the gene matches. This CDR3 reads CASSPTSGGAYEQYF. The CDR3 DNA reads TGCGCCAGCAGCCCTACTAGCGGGGGGGCTTACGAGCAGTACTTC.

The genes are TRBV29-1 and TRBJ2-4, with D perhaps TRBD1 (5 bases). Deletions cut 6 bases from V and 1 base from J, with 16 bases between. CDR1 and CDR2 from the germline V gene are SQVTM and ANQGSEA. The CDR3 is 15 residues long. CDR3 region: CSVQDTVGAKNIQYF. The CDR3 region has the DNA TGCAGCGTCCAGGACACTGTAGGGGCCAAAAACATTCAGTACTTC.

The chain carries TRBV6-5 and TRBJ1-5; TRBD1 is a possible D gene (5 bases). There are 14 residues in the CDR3. With 8 bases removed from V and 1 base from J, the gap between germline ends came to 12 bases. Germline CDR1 reads MNHEY; CDR2 reads SVGAGI. In DNA, the CDR3 is TGTGCCAGCGGGTCGTCAGGGAGCAATCAGCCCCAGCATTTT. Its protein is CASGSSGSNQPQHF.

The chain's CDR3 is CASSYVGRTPYEQYF. The DNA for the CDR3 is TGTGCCAGCAGTTACGTCGGACGAACCCCCTACGAGCAGTACTTC. The J gene is TRBJ2-7, the V gene TRBV6-6; D is unresolved. The ends were cut back, 2 bases at V and 2 bases at J, with 13 bases in the middle. This CDR3 is 15 amino acids long. CDR1 MNHNY and CDR2 SVGAGI come from the germline V gene (reference sequence).

This chain connects TRBV19 to TRBJ1-1; TRBD1 might be the D (5 bases). Per the germline V gene, CDR1 is LNHDA and CDR2 is SQIVND (reference sequence). Trimming pared 7 bases from V and 6 bases from J, leaving 24 bases between. The CDR3 is 16 amino acids. CDR3 sequence: CASTPIGAGREAEAFF. In DNA form, the CDR3 reads TGTGCCAGTACCCCAATTGGGGCAGGCCGGGAAGCTGAAGCTTTCTTT.

The chain combines TRBV5-6 with TRBJ2-7, with 8 nucleotides matching TRBD1. V shed 0 bases, J shed 3 bases, and the junction held 5 bases outside the gene matches. Germline assignment: CDR1 SGHDT and CDR2 YYEEEE. This CDR3 has 15 amino acids. The CDR3 DNA reads as TGTGCCAGCAGCTTGGTTCCGGGACAGGTCTACGAGCAGTACTTC. Protein: CASSLVPGQVYEQYF.

This clone was detected only a few times. This chain joins TRBV7-9 and TRBJ2-7; unclear D gene. The germline V gene has CDR1 SEHNR and CDR2 FQNEAQ (reference sequence). Trimming left V 1 base short and J 0 bases short, with 7 bases between. This CDR3 is 14 amino acids long. The CDR3 nucleotides read TGTGCCAGCAGCTTAGGACCGGGCTCCTACGAGCAGTACTTC. It specifies CASSLGPGSYEQYF.

The genes are TRBV7-2 and TRBJ1-1, with D hard to call. The CDR3 spans 14 residues. The V end lost 5 bases, the J end lost 12 bases, and 22 bases lay between the germline ends. Germline CDR1 reads SGHTA; CDR2 reads FQGNSA. DNA for the CDR3: TGTGCCAGCAGCCGCATTTCTTCCCTCCTAACCCCTTTCTTT. Protein sequence: CASSRISSLLTPFF. Filled out from reference TRBV7-2 and TRBJ1-1, the complete variable domain reads GAGVSQSPSNKVTEKGKDVELRCDPISGHTALYWYRQSLGQGLEFLIYFQGNSAPDKSGLPSDRFSAERTGGSVSTLTIQRTQQEDSAVYLCASSRISSLLTPFFGQGTRLTVV.

The V gene is TRBV29-1, the J gene TRBJ2-7, with D perhaps TRBD1 (6 bases). V was cut by 6 bases and J by 3 bases, with 12 bases left in between. This CDR3 is built from 12 residues. Germline loops: CDR1 SQVTM, CDR2 ANQGSEA. Here the CDR3 reads CSVGTSHYEQYF. The CDR3 DNA reads as TGCAGCGTCGGGACAAGTCACTACGAGCAGTACTTC.

The gene calls are TRBV28 and TRBJ2-1; possibly TRBD1 or TRBD2 for D (5 bases each). There are 16 residues in the CDR3. CDR1 is MDHEN and CDR2 is SYDVKM in the germline V gene. With 4 bases removed from V and 7 bases from J, the gap between germline ends came to 20 bases. CDR3 protein: CASSSSRGIPMNEQFF. The CDR3 DNA sequence: TGTGCCAGCAGTTCCTCACGGGGCATCCCAATGAATGAGCAGTTCTTC. The full variable domain, rest sourced from reference TRBV28 and TRBJ2-1, is DVKVTQSSRYLVKRTGEKVFLECVQDMDHENMFWYRQDPGLGLRLIYFSYDVKMKEKGDIPEGYSVSREKKERFSLILESASTNQTSMYLCASSSSRGIPMNEQFFGPGTRLTVL.

The rearrangement uses TRBV7-9 and TRBJ1-2; D is possibly TRBD1 (5 bases). Germline loops: CDR1 SEHNR, CDR2 FQNEAQ (reference sequence). The ends were cut back, 5 bases at V and 3 bases at J, with 19 bases in the middle. This CDR3 is 16 amino acids long. The CDR3 sequence: CASSPLRGRNHYGYTF. Here the CDR3 DNA reads TGTGCCAGCAGCCCGCTAAGGGGCAGGAACCACTATGGCTACACCTTC.

The chain carries TRBV7-9 and TRBJ2-7; TRBD2 agrees at 12 bases. The CDR3 has 15 residues. CDR1 is SEHNR, CDR2 FQNEAQ, per germline (reference sequence). V dropped 5 bases and J dropped 3; count of bases not matched to a gene: 5. CDR3 sequence (DNA): TGTGCCAGCAGCGCACTAGCGGGGGGAAACTACGAGCAGTACTTC. This codes for CASSALAGGNYEQYF.

This clone was picked up one time. V and J are TRBV6-6 and TRBJ2-7, with a tentative D call TRBD1 (5 bases). This CDR3 has 14 amino acids. The germline CDR1 and CDR2 sequences are MNHNY and SVGAGI (reference sequence). V gave up 2 bases and J gave up 2 bases, with 10 bases separating them. This CDR3 reads CASSYNKGTYEQYF. DNA of the CDR3: TGTGCCAGCAGTTACAACAAGGGGACCTACGAGCAGTACTTC.

This clone has a handful of counts. The chain is built from TRBV15 and TRBJ2-3; possibly TRBD2 for D (6 bases). The ends were cut back, 4 bases at V and 6 bases at J, with 17 bases in the middle. The germline CDR1 and CDR2 sequences are LNHNV and YYDKDF (reference sequence). There are 15 residues in the CDR3. The CDR3 region has the DNA TGTGCCACCAGCACAAATACAAGACTAGGCGATACGCAGTATTTT. Protein product: CATSTNTRLGDTQYF.

The J gene is TRBJ2-7, the V gene TRBV28; the D is unclear. Germline V gives CDR1 MDHEN, CDR2 SYDVKM. The CDR3 sequence is 13 residues long. V dropped 4 bases and J dropped 3 bases, with 10 bases sitting between them. The CDR3 region has the DNA TGTGCCAGCAGTTCTCAACCGGTCTACGAGCAGTACTTC. Translating it yields CASSSQPVYEQYF.

Concerning this clone itself: Distinct nucleotide sequences in the sample also encode this CDR3. The chain carries TRBV6-1 and TRBJ1-5; D is unclear. The CDR3 spans 16 residues. Trimming stripped 0 bases from V and 6 bases from J, with 15 bases between. The germline V gene encodes CDR1 MNHNS and CDR2 SASEGT. CDR3 DNA: TGTGCCAGCAGTGAAGCGCCAGCAGGAATTGGTCAGCCCCAGCATTTT. This encodes CASSEAPAGIGQPQHF.